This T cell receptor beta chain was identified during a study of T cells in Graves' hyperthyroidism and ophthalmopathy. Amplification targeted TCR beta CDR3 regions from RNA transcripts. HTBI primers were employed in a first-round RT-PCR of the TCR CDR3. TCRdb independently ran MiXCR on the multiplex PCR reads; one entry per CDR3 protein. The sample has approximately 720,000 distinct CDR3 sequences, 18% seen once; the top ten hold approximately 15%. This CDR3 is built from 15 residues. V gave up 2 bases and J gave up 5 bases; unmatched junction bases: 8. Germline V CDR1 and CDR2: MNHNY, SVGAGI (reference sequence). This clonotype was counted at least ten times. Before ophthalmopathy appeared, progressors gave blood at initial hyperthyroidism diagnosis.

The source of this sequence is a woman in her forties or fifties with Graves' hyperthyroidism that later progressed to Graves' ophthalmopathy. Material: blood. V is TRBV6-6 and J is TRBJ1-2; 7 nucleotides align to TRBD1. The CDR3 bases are TGTGCCAGCAGTTACGACCGGGACAGAAAGTATGGCTACACCTTC. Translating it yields CASSYDRDRKYGYTF.